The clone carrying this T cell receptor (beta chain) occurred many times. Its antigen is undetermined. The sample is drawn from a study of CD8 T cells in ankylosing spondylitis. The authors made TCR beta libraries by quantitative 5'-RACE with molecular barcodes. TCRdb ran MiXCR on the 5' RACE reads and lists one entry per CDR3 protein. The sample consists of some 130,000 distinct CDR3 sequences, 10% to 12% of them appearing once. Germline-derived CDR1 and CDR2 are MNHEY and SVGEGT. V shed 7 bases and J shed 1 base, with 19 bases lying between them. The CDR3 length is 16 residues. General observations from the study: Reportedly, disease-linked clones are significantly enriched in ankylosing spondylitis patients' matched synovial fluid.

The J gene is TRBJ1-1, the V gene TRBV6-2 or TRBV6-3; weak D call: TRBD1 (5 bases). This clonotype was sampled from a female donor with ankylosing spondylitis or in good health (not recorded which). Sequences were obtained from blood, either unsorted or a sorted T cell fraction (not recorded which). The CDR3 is CASTKGRTVRNTEAFF. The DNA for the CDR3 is TGTGCCAGCACCAAGGGGAGAACAGTCAGGAACACTGAAGCTTTCTTT.